Sequencing of this TCR beta chain was carried out in a study of cytomegalovirus exposure and HLA in healthy donors. CDR1 and CDR2 from the germline V gene are GTSNPN and SVGIG (reference sequence). This CDR3 contains 15 residues. V dropped 2 bases and J dropped 7 bases, with 18 bases sitting between them. Whole-study findings and limits: TCR beta sequences reportedly predicted most subjects' HLA-A and HLA-B alleles accurately.

When sampled, the donors appeared nominally healthy, though they likely had unrecorded immune exposures. Turning to this clone: What it recognizes is unknown.

PCR was performed using 60 Vbeta and 13 Jbeta primers. The data were produced by immunoSEQ multiplex PCR, yet TCRdb's version contains in-frame clones alone and is incomplete. The repertoire holds about 59,000 clones, more than 70% seen once, with less than 1.6% in the top ten. The sequence was obtained from a man aged 25 to 40 in good health and CMV-seropositive. The chain carries TRBV30 and TRBJ2-1; TRBD2 is a possible D gene (7 bases). The sample taken for sequencing was PBMCs. This chain's CDR3 is CAWSRGEGRGNEQFF. The CDR3 coding sequence is TGTGCCTGGAGTAGGGGGGAGGGCCGAGGAAATGAGCAGTTCTTC.